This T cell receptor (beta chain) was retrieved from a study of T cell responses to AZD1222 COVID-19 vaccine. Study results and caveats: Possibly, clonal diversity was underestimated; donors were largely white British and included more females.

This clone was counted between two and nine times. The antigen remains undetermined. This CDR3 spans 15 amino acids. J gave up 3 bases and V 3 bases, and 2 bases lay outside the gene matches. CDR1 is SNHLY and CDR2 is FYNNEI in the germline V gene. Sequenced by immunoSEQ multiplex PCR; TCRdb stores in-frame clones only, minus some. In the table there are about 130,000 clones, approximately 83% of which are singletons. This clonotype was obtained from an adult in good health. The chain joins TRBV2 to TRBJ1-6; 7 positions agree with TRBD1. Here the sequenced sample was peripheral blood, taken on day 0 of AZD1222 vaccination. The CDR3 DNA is TGTGCCAGCAGTGACCGGGACAGCTATAATTCACCCCTCCACTTT. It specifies CASSDRDSYNSPLHF.